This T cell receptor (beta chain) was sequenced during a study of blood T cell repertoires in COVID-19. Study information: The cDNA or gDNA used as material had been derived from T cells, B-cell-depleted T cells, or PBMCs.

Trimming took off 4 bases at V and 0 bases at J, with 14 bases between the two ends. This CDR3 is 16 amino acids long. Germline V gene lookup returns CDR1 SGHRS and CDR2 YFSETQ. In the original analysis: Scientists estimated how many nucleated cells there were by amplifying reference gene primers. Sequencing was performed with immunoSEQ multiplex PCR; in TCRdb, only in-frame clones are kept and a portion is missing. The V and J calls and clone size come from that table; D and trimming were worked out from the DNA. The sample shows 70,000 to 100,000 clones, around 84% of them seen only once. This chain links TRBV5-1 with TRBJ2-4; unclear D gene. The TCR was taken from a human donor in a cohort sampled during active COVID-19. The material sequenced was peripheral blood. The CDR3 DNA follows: TGCGCCAGCAGCCAAAGTGAACTCCTAGCCAAAAACATTCAGTACTTC. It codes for CASSQSELLAKNIQYF.